Below are 26 T cell receptor beta chains sequenced from a single sample in a study of T cells in narcolepsy. The table came from immunoSEQ multiplex PCR; TCRdb's copy has only in-frame clones and leaves some out. Here the sample spans some 8,000 clones, 61% being singletons. The source material was CD45RA- memory CD8+ T cells from PBMCs. The receptors shown here come from a human donor with narcolepsy.

A remark on this clone: The sample carries other DNA sequences with the same CDR3. This rearrangement joins TRBV15 to TRBJ1-5; D gene unclear. V was trimmed by 0 bases and J by 4 bases, leaving 1 base between them. Germline V CDR1 and CDR2: LNHNV, YYDKDF (reference sequence). The CDR3 runs to 12 residues. CDR3 protein: CATSRENQPQHF. In DNA, the CDR3 is TGTGCCACCAGCAGAGAGAATCAGCCCCAGCATTTT.

This chain uses TRBV5-6 with TRBJ1-5, with 8 bases lining up with TRBD1. The CDR3 totals 15 residues. J lost 3 bases, V lost 1 base, and 3 bases had no gene match. The germline CDR1 and CDR2 sequences are SGHDT and YYEEEE. CDR3 residues: CASSLLTGVNQPQHF. The CDR3 DNA reads as TGTGCCAGCAGCTTGTTGACAGGGGTCAATCAGCCCCAGCATTTT.

The chain couples TRBV28 to TRBJ2-5, with 10 bases matching TRBD1. The DNA end lines up better with TRBJ2-7; the J call may be wrong. The CDR3 contains 18 residues. From germline, CDR1 is MDHEN and CDR2 SYDVKM. CDR3 loop: CASSPDTGSTGGMFEQYF. DNA of the CDR3: TGTGCCAGCAGTCCGGATACTGGTTCGACAGGGGGCATGTTCGAGCAGTACTTC.

The chain is built from TRBV4-3 and TRBJ2-2, with 7 bases identical to TRBD1. The CDR3 is made up of 15 amino acids. In germline, CDR1 is LGHNA, CDR2 YSLEER. With V trimmed by 4 bases and J by 4 bases, 6 bases remained unmatched. The CDR3 spells CASSRLQGITGELFF. As DNA, the CDR3 is TGCGCCAGCAGCCGGTTACAGGGGATCACCGGGGAGCTGTTTTTT.

This clone came up once. The chain recombines TRBV2 with TRBJ2-1; 8 nucleotides match TRBD1. The germline gives CDR1 SNHLY, CDR2 FYNNEI. With 6 bases clipped from V and 2 bases from J, the junction kept 6 bases outside the gene matches. The CDR3 length is 15 residues. CDR3 in DNA: TGTGCCAGCAGCGGACAGGGACGGACCTACAATGAGCAGTTCTTC. It translates to CASSGQGRTYNEQFF.

This clone is large within its sample. The chain is built from TRBV20-1 and TRBJ1-1, with unresolved D. There are 8 residues in the CDR3. The germline V and J ends were trimmed by 8 bases and 7 bases, with 5 bases remaining between them. The V gene's germline CDR1 is DFQATT and CDR2 SNEGSKA (reference sequence). The chain's CDR3 is CSPHEAFF. Written as DNA, the CDR3 is TGCAGTCCCCATGAAGCTTTCTTT.

The chain recombines TRBV28 with TRBJ2-7; D remains ambiguous. Per germline, CDR1 MDHEN and CDR2 SYDVKM. V shed 1 base and J shed 7 bases, with 11 bases lying between them. There are 13 residues in the CDR3. CDR3 in DNA: TGTGCCAGCAGTTTATCAGTAGGGTATGAGCAGTACTTC. It is translated as CASSLSVGYEQYF.

In its sample, this clone was seen a few times. The chain couples TRBV5-6 to TRBJ2-7; the D is unclear. The CDR3 covers 13 residues. The germline gives CDR1 SGHDT, CDR2 YYEEEE. The V end was cut by 2 bases, the J end by 2 bases, with 8 bases between. CDR3 region: CASSFKGTYEQYF. CDR3 coding DNA: TGTGCCAGCAGCTTTAAGGGAACCTACGAGCAGTACTTC.

The chain recombines TRBV23-1 with TRBJ2-5, with a weak D call TRBD1 (6 bases). TRBV23-1 is identified as an open reading frame with a role that is uncertain. Trimming pared 2 bases from V and 3 bases from J, leaving 19 bases between. The CDR3 extends over 17 amino acids. CDR3 sequence (DNA): TGCGCCAGCAGTCAAAAACCGGACAGAAGTACGGAAGAGACCCAGTACTTC. This gives the protein CASSQKPDRSTEETQYF.

In the case of this clone: The same CDR3 can be traced to other DNA sequences in this sample. The chain combines TRBV7-8 with TRBJ1-1; 8 bases line up with TRBD1. V dropped 2 bases and J dropped 3; count of bases not matched to a gene: 5. Germline assignment: CDR1 SGHVS and CDR2 FQNEAQ. This CDR3 spans 15 amino acids. The CDR3 nucleotides are TGTGCCAGCAGCTTACCAGGGGGCTCGGACACTGAAGCTTTCTTT. Its protein product is CASSLPGGSDTEAFF.

V is TRBV6-4 and J is TRBJ2-1, with TRBD1 matching 9 bases. The junction had 8 bases not matched to a gene; V was cut back by 0 bases and J by 8 bases. The germline V gene has CDR1 MRHNA and CDR2 SNTAGT. This CDR3 contains 16 residues. DNA of the CDR3: TGTGCCAGCAGTGACTCGAAGGGACAGGGTAGGGATGAGCAGTTCTTC. This gives the protein CASSDSKGQGRDEQFF.

The chain joins TRBV6-5 to TRBJ2-7, with D uncertain. The CDR3 is 11 residues long. V lost 2 bases and J lost 2, with 1 base in between. Per germline, CDR1 MNHEY and CDR2 SVGAGI. The CDR3 region has the DNA TGTGCCAGCAGTTACGCCTACGAGCAGTACTTC. This codes for CASSYAYEQYF.

The chain joins TRBV27 to TRBJ2-3; D possibly corresponds to TRBD1 (6 bases). CDR1 is MNHEY, CDR2 SMNVEV, per germline (reference sequence). V was cut by 5 bases and J by 4 bases, with 10 bases left in between. The CDR3 runs 13 residues. CDR3 sequence reads: CASSLQGADTQYF. The CDR3 DNA reads TGTGCCAGCAGTCTACAGGGAGCAGATACGCAGTATTTT.

This clone was seen just once. The chain uses TRBV4-3 and TRBJ2-1, with 8 bases identical to TRBD2. Trimming at V came to 0 bases and at J to 7 bases, leaving 8 bases not matched to a gene. There are 16 residues in the CDR3. In germline, CDR1 is LGHNA, CDR2 YSLEER. CDR3 nucleotide sequence: TGCGCCAGCAGCCAAGATCGGGGGGGCCTTTGGAATGAGCAGTTCTTC. Protein: CASSQDRGGLWNEQFF.

CDR3 amino acids: CASRSSDAYEQYF. The CDR3 region has the DNA TGCGCCAGCAGGTCATCAGACGCCTACGAGCAGTACTTC. This rearrangement joins TRBV5-1 to TRBJ2-7, with D hard to call. CDR1 is SGHRS and CDR2 is YFSETQ in the germline V gene. The length of the CDR3 is 13 residues. V was cut by 5 bases and J by 2 bases, with 11 bases left in between. The complete variable domain, with remaining parts taken from reference TRBV5-1 and TRBJ2-7, reads KAGVTQTPRYLIKTRGQQVTLSCSPISGHRSVSWYQQTPGQGLQFLFEYFSETQRNKGNFPGRFSGRQFSNSRSEMNVSTLELGDSALYLCASRSSDAYEQYFGPGTRLTVT.

The chain employs TRBV28 and TRBJ2-7, with D tentatively TRBD2 (5 bases). The CDR3 runs 15 residues. The germline V and J ends were trimmed by 6 bases and 1 base, with 16 bases remaining between them. Germline V lookup: CDR1 MDHEN, CDR2 SYDVKM. The CDR3 nucleotides are TGTGCCAGCAGCTCCCTCAGCGGCGGTTCCTACGAGCAGTACTTC. Translated: CASSSLSGGSYEQYF.

The rearrangement links TRBV6-1 to TRBJ2-7; no clear D. This CDR3 contains 11 residues. Germline-derived CDR1 and CDR2 are MNHNS and SASEGT. V lost 5 bases and J 2 bases, leaving 4 bases between the germline ends. The CDR3, as DNA: TGTGCCAGCAGTTACGCCTACGAGCAGTACTTC. It codes for CASSYAYEQYF.

The V gene is TRBV27, the J gene TRBJ2-3; the D is unclear. The CDR3 contains 13 residues. Looked up from germline, CDR1 is MNHEY and CDR2 is SMNVEV (reference sequence). The ends were cut back, 5 bases at V and 4 bases at J, with 10 bases in the middle. The CDR3 coding sequence is TGTGCCAGCAGTCCGAGACTGTCAGATACGCAGTATTTT. It translates to CASSPRLSDTQYF.

The chain links TRBV4-1 to TRBJ2-7, with 7 positions matching TRBD1. The V and J ends lost 3 bases and 1 base, in that order; junction bases with no gene match: 3. This CDR3 comprises 14 residues. Germline CDR1 reads MGHRA; CDR2 reads YSYEKL. CDR3 coding DNA: TGCGCCAGCAGCCAGGACAGGTCATCCTACGAGCAGTACTTC. Translation gives CASSQDRSSYEQYF.

This chain connects TRBV9 to TRBJ2-1, with 15 bases lining up with TRBD2. This CDR3 region has 15 residues. Germline lookup yields CDR1 SGDLS and CDR2 YYNGEE. With 4 bases clipped from V and 10 bases from J, the junction kept 6 bases outside the gene matches. In DNA, the CDR3 is TGTGCCAGCAGCCCGGGACTAGCGGGGGGAGCAGAGCAGTTCTTC. Amino acids: CASSPGLAGGAEQFF.

The V call is TRBV6-1, the J call TRBJ1-2; a weak D match, TRBD1 (6 bases). This CDR3 spans 14 amino acids. From germline, CDR1 is MNHNS and CDR2 SASEGT. V was clipped by 4 bases and J by 4 bases, with 13 bases between them. CDR3 sequence (DNA): TGTGCCAGCAGTGCCAGAACAGGGTCCTATGGCTACACCTTC. Translating it yields CASSARTGSYGYTF.

The chain carries TRBV15 and TRBJ2-5; the D gene is possibly TRBD2 (6 bases). The end of the DNA fits TRBJ2-7 better, so the J call may be wrong. Germline V gene lookup returns CDR1 LNHNV and CDR2 YYDKDF (reference sequence). The CDR3 is made up of 13 amino acids. CDR3 loop: CATSKGGTYEQYF. In DNA, the CDR3 is TGTGCCACCAGCAAGGGAGGAACCTACGAGCAGTACTTC.

This clone was counted between two and nine times. This chain links TRBV30 with TRBJ1-2; D might be TRBD1 (5 bases). The germline V gene has CDR1 GTSNPN and CDR2 SVGIG (reference sequence). The CDR3 sequence is 14 residues long. Trimming removed 2 bases at V and 4 bases at J, with 14 bases between. The CDR3 here is CAWSSAGWGYGYTF. As DNA, the CDR3 is TGTGCCTGGAGTTCCGCAGGGTGGGGCTATGGCTACACCTTC.

The rearrangement joins TRBV29-1 to TRBJ2-7; possibly TRBD1 for D (6 bases). V was clipped by 3 bases and J by 1 base, with 13 bases between them. CDR1 and CDR2 from the germline V gene are SQVTM and ANQGSEA. The CDR3 runs to 14 residues. The CDR3 DNA follows: TGCAGCGTTGAGGGCGAGGGGACATCCTACGAGCAGTACTTC. This codes for CSVEGEGTSYEQYF.

This clone has just a few counts. The CDR3 DNA sequence: TGTGCCAGTAGTACCCCGTGGAAGGGGAGCGGGGAGCTGTTTTTT. Translating gives CASSTPWKGSGELFF. The rearrangement links TRBV19 to TRBJ2-2, with D perhaps TRBD1 or TRBD2 (5 bases each). From germline, CDR1 is LNHDA and CDR2 SQIVND (reference sequence). The length of the CDR3 is 15 residues. The germline V and J ends were trimmed by 4 bases and 7 bases, with 16 bases remaining between them.

The gene calls are TRBV9 and TRBJ1-1; no clear D gene. The CDR3 sequence is 16 residues long. Germline V gene sequence: CDR1 SGDLS, CDR2 YYNGEE. With 3 bases removed from V and 2 bases from J, the gap between germline ends came to 17 bases. CDR3 bases: TGTGCCAGCAGCGATACCCAAACAGACGGCAACACTGAAGCTTTCTTT. The encoded protein is CASSDTQTDGNTEAFF.